This TCR beta chain was captured by sequencing in a study of blood T cell repertoires in COVID-19. Study details: The samples span acute and convalescent COVID-19 from the United States, Italy and Spain. Nucleic acid was either cDNA or gDNA, and it came from T cells, B-cell-depleted T cells, or PBMCs.

In the authors' workflow: Amplification with reference gene primers provided the estimates of nucleated cell counts. Using immunoSEQ multiplex PCR, the repertoire was profiled, and TCRdb retains in-frame clones only, with some absent. The V and J calls and the clone size are those of that table, but D and trimming were determined from the DNA. The table has 200,000 to 300,000 clones, roughly four fifths seen once. This clone is a singleton in its sample. The CDR3 runs 11 residues. Germline V gene data show CDR1 as DFQATT and CDR2 as SNEGSKA (reference sequence). The chain recombines TRBV20-1 with TRBJ1-1; TRBD1 aligns across 8 bases. This clonotype was obtained from a man aged 45-65 years with acute or convalescent COVID-19. The sequenced sample was peripheral blood. CDR3 protein: CYGTGGTEAFF. The CDR3 region has the DNA TGCTATGGAACAGGGGGCACTGAAGCTTTCTTT.